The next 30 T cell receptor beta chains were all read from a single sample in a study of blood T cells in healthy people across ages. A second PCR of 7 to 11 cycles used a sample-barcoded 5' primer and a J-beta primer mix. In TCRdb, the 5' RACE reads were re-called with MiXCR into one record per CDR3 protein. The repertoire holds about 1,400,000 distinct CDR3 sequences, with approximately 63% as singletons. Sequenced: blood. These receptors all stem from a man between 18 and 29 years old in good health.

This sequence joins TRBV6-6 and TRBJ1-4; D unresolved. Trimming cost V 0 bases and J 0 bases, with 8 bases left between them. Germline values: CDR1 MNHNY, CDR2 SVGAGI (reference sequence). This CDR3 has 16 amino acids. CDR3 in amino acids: CASSYSRAATNEKLFF. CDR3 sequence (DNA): TGTGCCAGCAGTTACTCGAGGGCTGCAACTAATGAAAAACTGTTTTTT.

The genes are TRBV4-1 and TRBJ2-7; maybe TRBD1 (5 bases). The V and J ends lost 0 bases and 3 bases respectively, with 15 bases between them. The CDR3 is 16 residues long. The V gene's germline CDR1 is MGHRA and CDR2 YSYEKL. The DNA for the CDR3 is TGCGCCAGCAGCCAAGATCTAGACGACAGATTCTACGAGCAGTACTTC. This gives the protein CASSQDLDDRFYEQYF.

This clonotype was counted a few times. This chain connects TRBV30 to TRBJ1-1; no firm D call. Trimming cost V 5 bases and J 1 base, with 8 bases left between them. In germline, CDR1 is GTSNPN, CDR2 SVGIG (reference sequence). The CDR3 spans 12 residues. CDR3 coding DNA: TGTGCCTGGGCTCTATCGAACACTGAAGCTTTCTTT. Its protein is CAWALSNTEAFF.

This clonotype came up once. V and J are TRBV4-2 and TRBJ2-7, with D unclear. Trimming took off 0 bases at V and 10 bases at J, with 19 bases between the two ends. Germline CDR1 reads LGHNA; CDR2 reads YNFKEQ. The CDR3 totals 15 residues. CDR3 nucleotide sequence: TGTGCCAGCAGCCAAGATGGTCAGACAAGAGAGCCCCAGTACTTC. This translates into CASSQDGQTREPQYF.

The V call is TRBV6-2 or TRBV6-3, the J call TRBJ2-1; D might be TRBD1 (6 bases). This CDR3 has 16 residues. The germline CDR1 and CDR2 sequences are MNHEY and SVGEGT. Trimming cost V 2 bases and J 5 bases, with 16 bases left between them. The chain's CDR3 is CASSYEVQGIDNEQFF. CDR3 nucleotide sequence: TGTGCCAGCAGTTACGAGGTACAGGGTATAGACAATGAGCAGTTCTTC.

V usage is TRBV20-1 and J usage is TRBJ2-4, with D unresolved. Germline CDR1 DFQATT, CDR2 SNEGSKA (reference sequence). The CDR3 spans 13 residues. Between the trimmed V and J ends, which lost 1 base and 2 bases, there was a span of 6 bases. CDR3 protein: CSARVATKNIQYF. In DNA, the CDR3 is TGCAGTGCTAGAGTGGCTACCAAAAACATTCAGTACTTC.

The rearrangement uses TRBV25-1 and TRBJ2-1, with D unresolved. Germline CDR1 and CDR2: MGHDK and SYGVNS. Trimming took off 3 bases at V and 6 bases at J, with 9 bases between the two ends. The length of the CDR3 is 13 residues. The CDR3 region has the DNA TGTGCCAGCAGTGACCCCCCGGTCAATGAGCAGTTCTTC. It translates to CASSDPPVNEQFF.

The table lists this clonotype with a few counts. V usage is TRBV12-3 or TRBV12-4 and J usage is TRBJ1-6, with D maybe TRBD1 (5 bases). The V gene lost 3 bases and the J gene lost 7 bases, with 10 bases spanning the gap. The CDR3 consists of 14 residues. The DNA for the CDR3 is TGTGCCAGCAGTTTGCAGGGCTCAAATTCACCCCTCCACTTT. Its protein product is CASSLQGSNSPLHF.

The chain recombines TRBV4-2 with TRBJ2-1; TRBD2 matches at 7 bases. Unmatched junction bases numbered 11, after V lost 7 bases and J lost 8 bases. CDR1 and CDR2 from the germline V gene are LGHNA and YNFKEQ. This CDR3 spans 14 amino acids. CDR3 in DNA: TGTGCCAGCAACATACTATGGGGAGGGGATGAGCAGTTCTTC. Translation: CASNILWGGDEQFF.

The CDR3 DNA follows: TGTGCCAGCAGTAGACAGTCTATATACAATGAGCAGTACTTC. It translates to CASSRQSIYNEQYF. The rearrangement links TRBV6-5 to TRBJ2-7; a weak D match, TRBD1 (5 bases). CDR1 and CDR2 (germline): MNHEY, SVGAGI. The V end lost 5 bases, the J end lost 7 bases, and 18 bases lay between the germline ends. The CDR3 contains 14 residues.

The CDR3 region is CASSYARKQETQYF. As DNA, the CDR3 is TGTGCCAGCAGTTACGCACGGAAGCAAGAGACCCAGTACTTC. This chain links TRBV6-6 with TRBJ2-4; no firm D call. The J call may not be correct, given that the DNA end is closer to TRBJ2-5. CDR3 length equals 14 residues. CDR1 and CDR2 from the germline V gene are MNHNY and SVGAGI (reference sequence).

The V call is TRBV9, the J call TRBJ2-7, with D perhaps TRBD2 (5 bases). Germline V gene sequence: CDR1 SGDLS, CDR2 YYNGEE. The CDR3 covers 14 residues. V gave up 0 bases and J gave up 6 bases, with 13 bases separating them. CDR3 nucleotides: TGTGCCAGCAGCGTAGGAACTAGAAGTATCGAGCAGTACTTC. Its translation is CASSVGTRSIEQYF.

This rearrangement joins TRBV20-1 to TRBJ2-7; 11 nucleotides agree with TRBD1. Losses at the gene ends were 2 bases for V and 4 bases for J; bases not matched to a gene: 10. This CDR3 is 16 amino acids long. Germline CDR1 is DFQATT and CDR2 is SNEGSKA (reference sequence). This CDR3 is CSARSTRGQGVYEQYF. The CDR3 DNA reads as TGCAGTGCTAGATCTACGAGGGGACAGGGGGTTTACGAGCAGTACTTC.

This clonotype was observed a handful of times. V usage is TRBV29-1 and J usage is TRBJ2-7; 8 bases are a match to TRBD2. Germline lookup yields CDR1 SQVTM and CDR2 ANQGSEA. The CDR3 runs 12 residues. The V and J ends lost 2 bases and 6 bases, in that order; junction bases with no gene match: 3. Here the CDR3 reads CSVERGGIEQYF. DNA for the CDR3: TGCAGCGTTGAACGGGGGGGGATCGAGCAGTACTTC.

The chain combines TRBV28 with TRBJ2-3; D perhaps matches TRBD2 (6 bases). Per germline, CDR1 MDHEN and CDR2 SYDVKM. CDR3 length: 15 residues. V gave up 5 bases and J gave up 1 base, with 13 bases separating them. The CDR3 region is CASSVLRGGTDTQYF. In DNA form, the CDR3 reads TGTGCCAGCAGTGTACTGCGGGGTGGCACAGATACGCAGTATTTT.

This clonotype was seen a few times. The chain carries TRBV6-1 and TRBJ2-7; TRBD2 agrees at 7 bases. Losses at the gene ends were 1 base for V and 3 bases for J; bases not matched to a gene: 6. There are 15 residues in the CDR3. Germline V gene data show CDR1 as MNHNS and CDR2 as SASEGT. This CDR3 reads CASSEEGSGFYEQYF. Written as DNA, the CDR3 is TGTGCCAGCAGTGAAGAGGGTAGCGGGTTCTACGAGCAGTACTTC.

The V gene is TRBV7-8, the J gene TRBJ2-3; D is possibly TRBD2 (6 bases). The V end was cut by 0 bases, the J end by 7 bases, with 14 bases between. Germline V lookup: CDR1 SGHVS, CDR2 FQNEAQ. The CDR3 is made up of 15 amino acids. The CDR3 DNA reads TGTGCCAGCAGCTTAGCACAGCGGGCGTGGTATACGCAGTATTTT. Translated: CASSLAQRAWYTQYF.

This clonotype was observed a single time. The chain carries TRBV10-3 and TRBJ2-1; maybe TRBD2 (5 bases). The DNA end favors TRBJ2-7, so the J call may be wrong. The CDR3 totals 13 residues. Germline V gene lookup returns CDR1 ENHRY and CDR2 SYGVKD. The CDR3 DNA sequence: TGTGCCATCAGTGGGAGTGAGGTTCGGGGGCAGTACTTC. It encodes CAISGSEVRGQYF.

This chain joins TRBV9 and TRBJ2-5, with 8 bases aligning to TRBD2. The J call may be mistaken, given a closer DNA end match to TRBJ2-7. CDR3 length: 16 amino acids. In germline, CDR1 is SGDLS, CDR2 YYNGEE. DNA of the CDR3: TGTGCCAGCAGCGTAGATCTAGCGGGTCCCTCCTACGAGCAGTACTTC. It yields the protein CASSVDLAGPSYEQYF.

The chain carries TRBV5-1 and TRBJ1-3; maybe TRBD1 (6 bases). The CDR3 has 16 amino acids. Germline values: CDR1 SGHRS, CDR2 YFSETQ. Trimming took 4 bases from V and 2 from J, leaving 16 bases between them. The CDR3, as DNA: TGCGCCAGCAGCATCTATGGGGGCTCAGCTGGAAACACCATATATTTT. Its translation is CASSIYGGSAGNTIYF. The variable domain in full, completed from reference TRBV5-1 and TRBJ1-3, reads KAGVTQTPRYLIKTRGQQVTLSCSPISGHRSVSWYQQTPGQGLQFLFEYFSETQRNKGNFPGRFSGRQFSNSRSEMNVSTLELGDSALYLCASSIYGGSAGNTIYFGEGSWLTVV.

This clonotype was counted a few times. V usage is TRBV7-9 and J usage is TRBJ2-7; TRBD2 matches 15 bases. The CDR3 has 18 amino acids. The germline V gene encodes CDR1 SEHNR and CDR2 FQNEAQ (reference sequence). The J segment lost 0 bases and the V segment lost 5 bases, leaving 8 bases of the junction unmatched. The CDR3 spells CASSMAGTSGGSSYEQYF. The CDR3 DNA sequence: TGTGCCAGCAGCATGGCCGGGACTAGCGGGGGGAGCTCCTACGAGCAGTACTTC.

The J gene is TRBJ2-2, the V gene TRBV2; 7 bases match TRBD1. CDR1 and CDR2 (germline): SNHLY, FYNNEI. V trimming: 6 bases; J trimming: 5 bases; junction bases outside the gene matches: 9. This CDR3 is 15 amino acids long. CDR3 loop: CASSRDRITTGELFF. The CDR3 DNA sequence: TGTGCCAGCAGCCGGGACAGAATAACAACCGGGGAGCTGTTTTTT.

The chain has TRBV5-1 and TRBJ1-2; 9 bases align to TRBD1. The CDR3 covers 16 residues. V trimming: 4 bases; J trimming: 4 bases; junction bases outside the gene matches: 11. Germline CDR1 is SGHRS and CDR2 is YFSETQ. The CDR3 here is CASSPLKDRGSYGYTF. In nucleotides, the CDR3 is TGCGCCAGCAGCCCGCTTAAGGACAGGGGTTCCTATGGCTACACCTTC.

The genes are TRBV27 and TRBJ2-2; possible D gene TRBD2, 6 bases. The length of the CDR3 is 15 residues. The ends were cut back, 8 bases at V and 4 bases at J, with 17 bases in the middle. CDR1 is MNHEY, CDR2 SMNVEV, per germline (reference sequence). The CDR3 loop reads CASRFSGVTTGELFF. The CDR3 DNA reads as TGTGCCAGCCGCTTTAGCGGTGTAACCACCGGGGAGCTGTTTTTT.

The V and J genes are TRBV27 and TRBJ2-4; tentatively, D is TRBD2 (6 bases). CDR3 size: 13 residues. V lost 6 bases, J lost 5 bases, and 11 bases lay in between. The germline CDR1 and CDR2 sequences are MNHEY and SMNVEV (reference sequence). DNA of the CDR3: TGTGCCAGCAGGACTAGTATCGAAAACATTCAGTACTTC. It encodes CASRTSIENIQYF.

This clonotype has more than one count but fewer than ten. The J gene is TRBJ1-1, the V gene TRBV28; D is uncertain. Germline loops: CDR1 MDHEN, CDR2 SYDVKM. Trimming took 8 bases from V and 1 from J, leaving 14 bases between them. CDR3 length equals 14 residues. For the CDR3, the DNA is TGTGCCAGCCAAAGGGCAGGCCGGAACACTGAAGCTTTCTTT. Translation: CASQRAGRNTEAFF. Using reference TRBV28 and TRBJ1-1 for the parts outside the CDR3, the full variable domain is DVKVTQSSRYLVKRTGEKVFLECVQDMDHENMFWYRQDPGLGLRLIYFSYDVKMKEKGDIPEGYSVSREKKERFSLILESASTNQTSMYLCASQRAGRNTEAFFGQGTRLTVV.

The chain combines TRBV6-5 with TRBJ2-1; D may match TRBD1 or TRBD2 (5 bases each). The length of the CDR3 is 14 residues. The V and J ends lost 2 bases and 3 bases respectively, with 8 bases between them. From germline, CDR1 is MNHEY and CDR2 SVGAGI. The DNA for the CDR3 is TGTGCCAGCAGTTACGGGGGTTACTACAATGAGCAGTTCTTC. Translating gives CASSYGGYYNEQFF.

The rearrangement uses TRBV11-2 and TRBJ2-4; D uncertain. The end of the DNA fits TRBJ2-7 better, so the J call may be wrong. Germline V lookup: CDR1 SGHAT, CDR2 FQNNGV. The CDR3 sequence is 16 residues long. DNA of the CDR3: TGTGCCAGCCTTACGGGTGGACGAGGCCTAGCCTACGAGCAGTACTTC. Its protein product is CASLTGGRGLAYEQYF.

The CDR3, as DNA: TGTGCCAACAGAGGCCCCGGGGGCTTGAATGAGCAGTTCTTC. Translation: CANRGPGGLNEQFF. The V call is TRBV27, the J call TRBJ2-1; D could derive from TRBD1 or TRBD2 (6 bases each). The V and J ends lost 10 bases and 7 bases respectively, with 20 bases between them. This CDR3 contains 14 residues. Germline lookup yields CDR1 MNHEY and CDR2 SMNVEV (reference sequence).

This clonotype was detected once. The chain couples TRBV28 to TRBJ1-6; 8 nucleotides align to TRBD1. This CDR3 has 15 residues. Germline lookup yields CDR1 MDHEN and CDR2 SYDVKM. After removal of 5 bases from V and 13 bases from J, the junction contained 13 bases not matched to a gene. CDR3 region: CASSLSGQVFTPLHF. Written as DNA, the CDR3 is TGTGCCAGCAGTCTTTCGGGACAGGTGTTTACTCCCCTCCACTTT.